The 4 T cell receptor beta chains below come from one sample, sequenced in a study of identical twins. Via MiXCR, TCRdb re-called the 5' RACE reads, giving one row per CDR3 protein. The sample yields roughly 490,000 distinct CDR3 sequences, 14% seen once. The same data also went into a second study, on yellow fever vaccine responses in identical twins.

Source material: CD4+ T cells sorted from blood. The receptor set was obtained from a woman aged 18 to 35 in good health.

Only a few counts were recorded for this clonotype. The rearrangement links TRBV7-2 to TRBJ2-1, with 9 bases fitting TRBD1. From germline, CDR1 is SGHTA and CDR2 FQGNSA. The CDR3 spans 13 residues. With 5 bases clipped from V and 9 bases from J, the junction kept 5 bases outside the gene matches. As DNA, the CDR3 is TGTGCCAGCAGCCTGGACAGGGGAGGTGAGCAGTTCTTC. This sequence encodes CASSLDRGGEQFF.

This clonotype has at least ten counts. V and J are TRBV21-1 and TRBJ1-4; TRBD1 was called by the table and not checked on the DNA. TRBV21-1 is flagged as a pseudogene. The CDR3 length is 15 residues. The chain's CDR3 is CASSIHRDSNEKLFF. The CDR3 coding sequence is TGTGCCAGCAGCATCCACCGGGACAGTAATGAAAAACTGTTTTTT.

This clonotype was observed a few times. The chain couples TRBV4-3 to TRBJ2-1; 14 nucleotides line up with TRBD2. V gave up 0 bases and J gave up 14 bases; unmatched junction bases: 15. Germline CDR1 LGHNA, CDR2 YSLEER. The CDR3 is made up of 18 amino acids. In nucleotides, the CDR3 is TGCGCCAGCAGCCAAGAAAGAACGACTAGCGGGAGGGCCGGGAGGGAGTTCTTC. This sequence encodes CASSQERTTSGRAGREFF.

This clonotype was detected many times. As DNA, the CDR3 is TGCGCCAGCAGCTTCTTAGCGGGGGGACTCGCGAACACCGGGGAGCTGTTTTTT. Its protein is CASSFLAGGLANTGELFF. V is TRBV5-1 and J is TRBJ2-2; TRBD2 matches 10 bases. V was clipped by 2 bases and J by 0 bases; unmatched bases: 7. This CDR3 comprises 18 residues. From germline, CDR1 is SGHRS and CDR2 YFSETQ.